This T cell receptor beta chain was sequenced for a study of cytomegalovirus exposure and HLA in healthy donors. Study findings and constraints: The authors enumerated 180 or so TCR beta chains as linked to cytomegalovirus.

The table came from immunoSEQ multiplex PCR; TCRdb's copy has only in-frame clones and leaves some out. The top ten clones hold approximately 3% of a sample with 100,000 to 130,000 clones, about 85% of them seen once. As regards this clone: Its specificity is unknown.

V lost 0 bases and J lost 3, with 6 bases in between. CDR1 and CDR2 (germline): SGHDT, YYEEEE. CDR3 length: 13 residues. This clonotype originated in a woman aged 18-30 years in good health and CMV-seronegative. The V gene is TRBV5-6, the J gene TRBJ2-5; perhaps TRBD1 as D (5 bases). Sequenced input: PBMCs. The CDR3 DNA reads as TGTGCCAGCAGCTTGGAGGGGAAAGAGACCCAGTACTTC. Its translation: CASSLEGKETQYF.